These 9 T cell receptor beta chains share one sample of origin, sequenced in a study of blood T cells in healthy people across ages. A second PCR of about 6 to 11 cycles used a sample-barcoded 5' primer and a J-beta primer mix. TCRdb independently ran MiXCR on the 5' RACE reads; one entry per CDR3 protein. The sample shows approximately 1.5 million distinct CDR3 sequences, almost 35% of them seen only once. Sequencing input: blood. Receptors originate from a woman in her thirties in good health.

The rearrangement joins TRBV28 to TRBJ1-1; TRBD1 might be the D (5 bases). V lost 9 bases, J lost 5 bases, and 19 bases lay in between. Germline assignment: CDR1 MDHEN and CDR2 SYDVKM. The CDR3 is 14 residues long. DNA of the CDR3: TGTGCCAGTTCAGTACTATTGGGGGGAACTGAAGCTTTCTTT. Protein: CASSVLLGGTEAFF.

For this clonotype: Its ends do not fully match the called genes, so a read error is possible. The rearrangement links TRBV20-1 to TRBJ2-5, with 7 bases that match TRBD1. Germline V gene sequence: CDR1 DFQATT, CDR2 SNEGSKA (reference sequence). CDR3 length: 15 residues. The CDR3 DNA reads as TGCAGTACTAGACGGCCTGGGACAGCACAAGAGACCCAGTACTTC. Protein product: CSTRRPGTAQETQYF.

This clonotype has only one observation. V and J are TRBV28 and TRBJ1-2; D not certain. The V and J ends lost 5 bases and 2 bases respectively, with 21 bases between them. The CDR3 is 17 residues long. Germline loops: CDR1 MDHEN, CDR2 SYDVKM. CDR3 loop: CASSPRIRTYGNYGYTF. The CDR3 nucleotides read TGTGCCAGCAGTCCAAGAATAAGGACCTACGGAAACTATGGCTACACCTTC.

V and J are TRBV5-1 and TRBJ2-7; tentatively, D is TRBD2 (5 bases). Germline V lookup: CDR1 SGHRS, CDR2 YFSETQ. Between the trimmed V and J ends, which lost 0 bases and 6 bases, there was a span of 10 bases. This CDR3 contains 13 residues. The CDR3, as DNA: TGCGCCAGCAGCTTGGCGATGGGGAGCGAGCAGTACTTC. Amino acids: CASSLAMGSEQYF. The full variable domain, with the rest looked up from reference TRBV5-1 and TRBJ2-7, is KAGVTQTPRYLIKTRGQQVTLSCSPISGHRSVSWYQQTPGQGLQFLFEYFSETQRNKGNFPGRFSGRQFSNSRSEMNVSTLELGDSALYLCASSLAMGSEQYFGPGTRLTVT.

There are a few counts of this clonotype. The V and J genes are TRBV7-3 and TRBJ1-6; unclear D gene. This CDR3 contains 18 residues. With 6 bases removed from V and 0 bases from J, the gap between germline ends came to 18 bases. Per the germline V gene, CDR1 is SGHTA and CDR2 is FQGTGA. As DNA, the CDR3 is TGTGCCAGCAGGAACCCCGGAGGCAGGAGCTCCTATAATTCACCCCTCCACTTT. Translation: CASRNPGGRSSYNSPLHF.

This clonotype was seen many times. The chain combines TRBV4-2 with TRBJ2-1; 12 bases line up with TRBD2. V was pared by 4 bases and J by 5 bases, with 6 bases of the junction left unmatched. This CDR3 is 16 amino acids long. Germline CDR1 reads LGHNA; CDR2 reads YNFKEQ. The CDR3 DNA sequence: TGTGCCAGCAGCCGCTTACTAGCGGGGGGTGACAATGAGCAGTTCTTC. Its translation: CASSRLLAGGDNEQFF.

In this sample, this clonotype turned up many times. The chain links TRBV5-5 to TRBJ2-7, with 10 positions matching TRBD1. This CDR3 comprises 16 residues. V dropped 3 bases and J dropped 4; count of bases not matched to a gene: 10. From germline, CDR1 is SGHKS and CDR2 YYEKEE (reference sequence). The CDR3 DNA sequence: TGTGCCAGCAGCTCAGACCCGGACAGGGGGTTATACGAGCAGTACTTC. Translating gives CASSSDPDRGLYEQYF.

This clonotype was detected a few times. The CDR3 DNA reads TGTGCCAGCAGGGAGCCGTATAGCAATCAGCCCCAGCATTTT. This sequence encodes CASREPYSNQPQHF. The rearrangement joins TRBV28 to TRBJ1-5; D is unclear. CDR1 is MDHEN and CDR2 is SYDVKM in the germline V gene. This CDR3 has 14 amino acids. V lost 6 bases, J lost 0 bases, and 9 bases lay in between. Based on the CDR3 plus reference TRBV28 and TRBJ1-5, the full variable domain is DVKVTQSSRYLVKRTGEKVFLECVQDMDHENMFWYRQDPGLGLRLIYFSYDVKMKEKGDIPEGYSVSREKKERFSLILESASTNQTSMYLCASREPYSNQPQHFGDGTRLSIL.

The rearrangement joins TRBV7-6 to TRBJ2-3; 7 bases map to TRBD2. The CDR3 has 16 residues. The germline gives CDR1 SGHVS, CDR2 FNYEAQ. With V trimmed by 5 bases and J by 0 bases, 8 bases remained unmatched. The CDR3 DNA follows: TGTGCCAGCAGCAGCGGGGCGGTACTTAGCACAGATACGCAGTATTTT. Residues: CASSSGAVLSTDTQYF.